This TCR beta chain was identified during a study of T cells after yellow fever vaccination. This clonotype was recorded at least ten times. One entry per CDR3 protein results from TCRdb running MiXCR on the 5' RACE reads. The table has about 250,000 distinct CDR3 sequences, about 3.7% seen once. The V and J ends lost 2 bases and 7 bases respectively, with 12 bases between them. The germline V gene has CDR1 MNHNS and CDR2 SASEGT. The CDR3 extends over 13 amino acids. The chain recombines TRBV6-1 with TRBJ2-7; D not certain. The source was PBMCs, collected 15 days after the yellow fever booster vaccination. The sequence was collected from a man between 18 and 29 years old who received the YFV17D yellow fever vaccine. This CDR3 is CASSEPEGFEQYV. The CDR3 DNA reads as TGTGCCAGCAGTGAACCGGAAGGTTTTGAGCAGTACGTC.